The source of this T cell receptor (beta chain) is a study of identical twins. General observations from the study: Invariant cells of the MAIT and iNKT types might have partly distorted the zero-insertion analyses.

Germline V gene data show CDR1 as KGHSH and CDR2 as LQKENI. The CDR3 runs 16 residues. Trimming at V came to 3 bases and at J to 8 bases, leaving 11 bases not matched to a gene. Concerning this clonotype itself: Its specificity is unknown.

One entry per CDR3 protein, called by TCRdb with MiXCR from the 5' RACE reads. The sample holds about 890,000 distinct CDR3 sequences, about 12% seen once. The same data also contributed to another study, on yellow fever vaccine responses in identical twins.

The origin of this receptor is a woman under 30 in good health. V gene TRBV18 combines with J gene TRBJ1-2; TRBD1 matches 11 bases. The sample was PBMCs. CDR3 coding DNA: TGTGCCAGCTCACCTCCGACCCCGGGACAGGGGGACGGCTACACCTTC. Its translation: CASSPPTPGQGDGYTF.